Included here is one T cell receptor beta chain sequence, with context. Antigen unknown. TCRdb's copy holds only in-frame clones and misses some; the assay was immunoSEQ multiplex PCR. The sample holds around 30,000 clones; around 78% are singletons and the top ten take 1.2%. The sample is drawn from a study of T cells in narcolepsy. Study conclusions and caveats: Healthy controls reportedly lacked the autoreactive clonotypes serially found in patients' blood. HCRT-specific and TRIB2-specific autoreactive clonotypes appeared among same-patient CSF and blood CD4+ clonotypes. No autoreactive T cell clone sequences appeared in some memory CD4+ repertoires.

The material sequenced was CD45RA- memory CD4+ T cells from PBMCs. The TCR was taken from a human donor with narcolepsy.

Here the CDR3 DNA reads TGTGCCACCGGACAGGGACTGGTAGTTTATAGCAATCAGCCCCAGCATTTT. It translates to CATGQGLVVYSNQPQHF. The chain is built from TRBV19 and TRBJ1-5; 8 bases align to TRBD1. V was clipped by 10 bases and J by 0 bases; unmatched bases: 14. The CDR3 length is 17 residues. Germline loops: CDR1 LNHDA, CDR2 SQIVND (reference sequence). The whole variable domain, remainder taken from reference TRBV19 and TRBJ1-5, is DGGITQSPKYLFRKEGQNVTLSCEQNLNHDAMYWYRQDPGQGLRLIYYSQIVNDFQKGDIAEGYSVSREKKESFPLTVTSAQKNPTAFYLCATGQGLVVYSNQPQHFGDGTRLSIL.